Below are 14 T cell receptor beta chains sequenced from a single sample in a study of CXCR3-negative and CXCR3-positive naive CD8 T cells. Whole-study results and caveats: When CXCR3-positive naive cells were set against CXCR3-negative naive cells, the former had more hydrophobic TRB CDR3s.

These receptors have no identified antigens. Via 5' RACE with UMI labels, TRB cDNA libraries were prepared. TCRdb re-called the 5' RACE reads, yielding one record per CDR3 amino acid sequence without DNA. The table lists about 150,000 distinct CDR3 sequences. The sequenced material came from naive CXCR3+ CD8+ T cells from blood. Subset: CD45RO-CCR7+CD27+CD95- naive CD8+ T cells expressing CXCR3 (TNR3+). The source of these receptors is a human donor in good health. Some clones in this sample may be carry-over from other donors' samples.

This rearrangement joins TRBV10-3 to TRBJ2-1; TCRdb proposes TRBD1, but this gene call is untestable without DNA. This CDR3 has 15 residues. Germline lookup yields CDR1 ENHRY and CDR2 SYGVKD. CDR3 sequence: CAISTKTGGYNEQFF.

V gene TRBV20-1 combines with J gene TRBJ2-6. Germline CDR1 DFQATT, CDR2 SNEGSKA (reference sequence). This CDR3 comprises 15 residues. The CDR3 sequence is CSARERETGANVLTF.

The V gene is TRBV10-3, the J gene TRBJ2-3; TCRdb designates TRBD1, a call that cannot be tested without DNA. Looked up from germline, CDR1 is ENHRY and CDR2 is SYGVKD. This CDR3 spans 17 amino acids. CDR3 residues: CAISEPTFEGRTDTQYF.

The chain uses TRBV13 and TRBJ2-7; the D gene TCRdb calls, TRBD2, cannot be checked with no DNA. Germline V gives CDR1 PRHDT, CDR2 FYEKMQ (reference sequence). The CDR3 is 16 residues long. CDR3 sequence: CASSTTGGGSSYEQYF. Supplemented by reference TRBV13 and TRBJ2-7, the full variable domain reads AAGVIQSPRHLIKEKRETATLKCYPIPRHDTVYWYQQGPGQDPQFLISFYEKMQSDKGSIPDRFSAQQFSDYHSELNMSSLELGDSALYFCASSTTGGGSSYEQYFGPGTRLTVT.

The chain uses TRBV5-1 and TRBJ2-7. Germline V gives CDR1 SGHRS, CDR2 YFSETQ. The CDR3 has 12 residues. This CDR3 is CASSLAPYEQYF. Combining the CDR3 with reference TRBV5-1 and TRBJ2-7 gives the whole variable domain KAGVTQTPRYLIKTRGQQVTLSCSPISGHRSVSWYQQTPGQGLQFLFEYFSETQRNKGNFPGRFSGRQFSNSRSEMNVSTLELGDSALYLCASSLAPYEQYFGPGTRLTVT.

CDR3 sequence: CSASPRGDTQYF. The chain joins TRBV20-1 to TRBJ2-3; lacking DNA, the TRBD1 call made by TCRdb goes unchecked. CDR3 length: 12 amino acids. CDR1 and CDR2 from the germline V gene are DFQATT and SNEGSKA (reference sequence).

This chain uses TRBV4-1 with TRBJ2-7; the TCRdb D gene call, TRBD2, has no DNA to confirm it. From germline, CDR1 is MGHRA and CDR2 YSYEKL. The CDR3 spans 16 residues. CDR3 loop: CASSQVLGDGSYEQYF.

The chain uses TRBV7-8 and TRBJ2-2; there is no DNA to check the TCRdb D call of TRBD2. The CDR3 loop spans 15 amino acids. The V gene's germline CDR1 is SGHVS and CDR2 FQNEAQ. The CDR3 spells CASGKAGGPWGELFF.

J is TRBJ2-1 and V is TRBV12-5. CDR1 and CDR2 from the germline V gene are LGHNT and FRNRAP. This CDR3 has 15 residues. CDR3: CASGLVGGPYNEQFF.

The V call is TRBV6-2 or TRBV6-3, the J call TRBJ2-5; TCRdb's D call, TRBD1, is unchecked because there is no DNA. This CDR3 contains 15 residues. Germline V gives CDR1 MNHEY, CDR2 SVGEGT. The CDR3 here is CASSLRAEPPETQYF.

The V gene is TRBV29-1, the J gene TRBJ1-3. Germline V gene lookup returns CDR1 SQVTM and CDR2 ANQGSEA. The CDR3 sequence is 14 residues long. This CDR3 is CSVLAAATGNTIYF.

The rearrangement links TRBV19 to TRBJ2-1; TCRdb returns TRBD1, unconfirmable since there is no DNA. The CDR3 spans 17 residues. Germline-derived CDR1 and CDR2 are LNHDA and SQIVND (reference sequence). The CDR3 is CASSTTPGTGGDNEQFF.

J is TRBJ2-3 and V is TRBV21-1. TRBV21-1 is a known pseudogene. CDR3 length equals 17 residues. The CDR3 protein is CASSKDLDRGGTDTQYF.

The chain has TRBV11-2 and TRBJ2-1. This CDR3 spans 18 amino acids. Germline CDR1 and CDR2: SGHAT and FQNNGV. The CDR3: CASTPSFYRTEAHNEQFF.